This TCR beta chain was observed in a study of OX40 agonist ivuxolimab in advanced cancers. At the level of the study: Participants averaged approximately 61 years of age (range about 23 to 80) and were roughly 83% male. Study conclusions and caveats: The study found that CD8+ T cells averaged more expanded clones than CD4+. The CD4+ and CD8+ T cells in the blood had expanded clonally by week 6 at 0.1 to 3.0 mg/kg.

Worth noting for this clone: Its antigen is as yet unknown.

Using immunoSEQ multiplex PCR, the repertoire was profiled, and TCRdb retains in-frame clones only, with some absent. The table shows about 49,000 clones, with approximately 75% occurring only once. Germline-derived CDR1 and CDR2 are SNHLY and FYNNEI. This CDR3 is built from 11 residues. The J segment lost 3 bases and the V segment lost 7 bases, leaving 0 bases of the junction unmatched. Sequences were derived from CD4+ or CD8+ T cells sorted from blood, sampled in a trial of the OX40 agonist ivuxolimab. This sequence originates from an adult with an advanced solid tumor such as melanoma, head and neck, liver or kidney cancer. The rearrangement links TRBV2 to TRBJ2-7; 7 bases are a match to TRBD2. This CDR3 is CASKRDYEQYF. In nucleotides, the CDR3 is TGTGCCAGCAAGCGGGACTACGAGCAGTACTTC. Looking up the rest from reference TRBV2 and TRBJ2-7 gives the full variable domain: EPEVTQTPSHQVTQMGQEVILRCVPISNHLYFYWYRQILGQKVEFLVSFYNNEISEKSEIFDDQFSVERPDGSNFTLKIRSTKLEDSAMYFCASKRDYEQYFGPGTRLTVT.